This T cell receptor beta chain was sequenced during a study of blood T cells in healthy people across ages. Study findings and constraints: The study found TCR beta diversity correlated strongly with naive T cell percentage. Fewer expanded clones and more diversity marked long-lived versus aged donors.

This clonotype turned up a few times. Its antigen is not known. There were at least 5.5 micrograms of total RNA extracted from every sample. The length of the CDR3 is 14 residues. Trimming stripped 2 bases from V and 2 bases from J, with 10 bases between. Through a sample-barcoded 5' primer and a J-beta primer mix, a second PCR was run for roughly 6 to 12 cycles. Each CDR3 protein gets one entry after TCRdb re-called the 5' RACE reads with MiXCR. The sample lists 700,000 or so distinct CDR3 sequences; 20% to 25% were seen once. This clonotype was sampled from an older man in good health. The sample was blood. The rearrangement links TRBV12-3 or TRBV12-4 to TRBJ2-7, with a tentative D call TRBD2 (6 bases). CDR3 coding DNA: TGTGCCAGCAGTTTAATCGCGGGAACCTACGAGCAGTACTTC. This encodes CASSLIAGTYEQYF.